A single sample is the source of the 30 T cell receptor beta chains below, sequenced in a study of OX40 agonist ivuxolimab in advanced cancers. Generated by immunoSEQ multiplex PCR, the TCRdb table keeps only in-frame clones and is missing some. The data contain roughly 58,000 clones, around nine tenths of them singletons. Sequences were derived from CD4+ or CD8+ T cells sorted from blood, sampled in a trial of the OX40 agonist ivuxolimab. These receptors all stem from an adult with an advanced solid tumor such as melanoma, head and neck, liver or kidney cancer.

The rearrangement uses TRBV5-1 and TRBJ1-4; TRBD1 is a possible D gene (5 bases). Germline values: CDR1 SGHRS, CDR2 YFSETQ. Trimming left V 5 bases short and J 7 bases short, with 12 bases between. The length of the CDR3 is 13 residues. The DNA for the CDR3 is TGCGCCAGCAGTTCGACGAGGGGTGAAAAACTGTTTTTT. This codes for CASSSTRGEKLFF.

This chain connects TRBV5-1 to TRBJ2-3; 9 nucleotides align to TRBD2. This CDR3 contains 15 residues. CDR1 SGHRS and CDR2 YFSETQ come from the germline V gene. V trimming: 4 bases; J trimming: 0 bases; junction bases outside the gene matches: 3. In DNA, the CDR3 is TGCGCCAGCAGCCAAACTAGCGGGAGCACAGATACGCAGTATTTT. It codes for CASSQTSGSTDTQYF. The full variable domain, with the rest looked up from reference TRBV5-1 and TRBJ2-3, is KAGVTQTPRYLIKTRGQQVTLSCSPISGHRSVSWYQQTPGQGLQFLFEYFSETQRNKGNFPGRFSGRQFSNSRSEMNVSTLELGDSALYLCASSQTSGSTDTQYFGPGTRLTVL.

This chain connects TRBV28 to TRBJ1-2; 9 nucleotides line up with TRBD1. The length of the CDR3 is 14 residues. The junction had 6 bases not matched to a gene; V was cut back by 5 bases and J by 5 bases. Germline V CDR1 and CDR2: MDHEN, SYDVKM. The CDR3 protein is CASSPGQGKYGYTF. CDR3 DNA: TGTGCCAGCAGTCCGGGACAGGGTAAATATGGCTACACCTTC.

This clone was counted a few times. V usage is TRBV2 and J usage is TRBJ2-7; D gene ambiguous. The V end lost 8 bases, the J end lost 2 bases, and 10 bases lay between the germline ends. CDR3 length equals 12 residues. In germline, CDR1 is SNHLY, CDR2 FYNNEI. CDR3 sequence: CASGRFAYEQYF. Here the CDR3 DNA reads TGTGCCAGCGGTAGGTTCGCCTACGAGCAGTACTTC. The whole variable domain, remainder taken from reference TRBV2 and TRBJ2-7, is EPEVTQTPSHQVTQMGQEVILRCVPISNHLYFYWYRQILGQKVEFLVSFYNNEISEKSEIFDDQFSVERPDGSNFTLKIRSTKLEDSAMYFCASGRFAYEQYFGPGTRLTVT.

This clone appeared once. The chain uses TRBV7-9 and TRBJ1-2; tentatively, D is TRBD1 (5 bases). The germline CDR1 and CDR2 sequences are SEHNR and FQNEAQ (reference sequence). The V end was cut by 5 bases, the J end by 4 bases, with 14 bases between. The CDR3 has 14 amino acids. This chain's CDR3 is CASSRQTEGYGYTF. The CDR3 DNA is TGTGCCAGCAGCCGACAGACCGAGGGCTATGGCTACACCTTC.

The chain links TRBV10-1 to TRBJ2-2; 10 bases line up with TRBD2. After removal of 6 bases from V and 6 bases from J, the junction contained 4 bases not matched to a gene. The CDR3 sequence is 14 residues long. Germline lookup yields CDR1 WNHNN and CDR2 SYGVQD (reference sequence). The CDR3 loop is CASRPSGSAGELFF. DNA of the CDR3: TGCGCCAGCAGACCTAGCGGGAGTGCCGGGGAGCTGTTTTTT.

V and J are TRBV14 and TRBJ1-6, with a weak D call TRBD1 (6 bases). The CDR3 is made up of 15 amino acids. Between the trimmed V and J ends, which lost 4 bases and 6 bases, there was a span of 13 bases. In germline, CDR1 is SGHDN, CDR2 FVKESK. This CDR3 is CASSPTGRGNSPLHF. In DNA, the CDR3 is TGTGCCAGCAGCCCGACCGGCAGGGGTAATTCACCCCTCCACTTT.

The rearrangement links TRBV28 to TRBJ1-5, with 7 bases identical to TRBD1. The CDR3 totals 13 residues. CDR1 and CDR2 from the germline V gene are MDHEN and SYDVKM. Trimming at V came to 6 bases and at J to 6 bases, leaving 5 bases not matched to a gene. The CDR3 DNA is TGTGCCAGCAGCGGCAGGGGGATTCAGCCCCAGCATTTT. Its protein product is CASSGRGIQPQHF.

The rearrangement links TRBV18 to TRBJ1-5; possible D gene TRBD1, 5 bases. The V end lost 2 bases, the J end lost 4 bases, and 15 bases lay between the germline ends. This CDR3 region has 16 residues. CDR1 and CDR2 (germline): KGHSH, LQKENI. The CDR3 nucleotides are TGTGCCAGCTCACCAACGGGACGGGAAGCTAATCAGCCCCAGCATTTT. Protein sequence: CASSPTGREANQPQHF.

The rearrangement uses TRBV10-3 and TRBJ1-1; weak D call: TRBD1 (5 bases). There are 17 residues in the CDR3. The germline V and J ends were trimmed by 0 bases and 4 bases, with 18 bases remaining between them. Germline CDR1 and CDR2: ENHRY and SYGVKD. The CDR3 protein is CAISESSRRGFVTEAFF. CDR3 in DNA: TGTGCCATCAGTGAGTCCAGCCGCCGGGGGTTCGTCACTGAAGCTTTCTTT.

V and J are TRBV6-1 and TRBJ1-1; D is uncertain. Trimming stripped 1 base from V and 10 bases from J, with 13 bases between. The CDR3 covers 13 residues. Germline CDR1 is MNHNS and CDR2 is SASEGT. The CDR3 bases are TGTGCCAGCAGTGAAGGGGAGGGAGGGAGAGCTTTCTTT. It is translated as CASSEGEGGRAFF.

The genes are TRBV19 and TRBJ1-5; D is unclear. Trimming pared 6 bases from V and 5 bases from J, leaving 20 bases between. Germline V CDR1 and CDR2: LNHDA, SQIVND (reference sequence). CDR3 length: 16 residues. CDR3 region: CASRSTPSRGDQPQHF. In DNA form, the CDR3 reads TGTGCCAGTAGAAGCACCCCGAGCCGAGGAGATCAGCCCCAGCATTTT.

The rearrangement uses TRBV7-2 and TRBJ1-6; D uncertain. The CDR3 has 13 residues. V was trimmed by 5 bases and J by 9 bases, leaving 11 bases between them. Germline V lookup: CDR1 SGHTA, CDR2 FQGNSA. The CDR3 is CASSASYGSPLHF. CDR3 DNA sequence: TGTGCCAGCAGCGCGTCTTACGGTTCACCCCTCCACTTT. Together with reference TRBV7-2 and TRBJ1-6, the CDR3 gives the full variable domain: GAGVSQSPSNKVTEKGKDVELRCDPISGHTALYWYRQSLGQGLEFLIYFQGNSAPDKSGLPSDRFSAERTGGSVSTLTIQRTQQEDSAVYLCASSASYGSPLHFGNGTRLTVT.

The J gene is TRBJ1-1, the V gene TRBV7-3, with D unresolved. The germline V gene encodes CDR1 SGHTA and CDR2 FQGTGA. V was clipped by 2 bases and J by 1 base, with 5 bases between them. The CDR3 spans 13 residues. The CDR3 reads CASSLQENTEAFF. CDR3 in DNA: TGTGCCAGCAGCTTACAGGAGAACACTGAAGCTTTCTTT.

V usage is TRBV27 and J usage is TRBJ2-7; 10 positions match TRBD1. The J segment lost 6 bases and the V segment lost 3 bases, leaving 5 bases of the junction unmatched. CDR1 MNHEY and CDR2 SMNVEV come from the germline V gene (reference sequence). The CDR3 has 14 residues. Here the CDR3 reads CASSLDRGAGEQYF. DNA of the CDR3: TGTGCCAGCAGTTTGGACAGGGGGGCAGGCGAGCAGTACTTC.

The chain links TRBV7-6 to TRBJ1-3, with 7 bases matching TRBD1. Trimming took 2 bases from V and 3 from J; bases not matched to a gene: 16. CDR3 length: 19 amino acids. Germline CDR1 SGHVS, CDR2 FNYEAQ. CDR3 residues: CASSLRGQGENLRGNTIYF. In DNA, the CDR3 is TGTGCCAGCAGCTTACGGGGTCAGGGGGAGAATCTTCGTGGAAACACCATATATTTT.

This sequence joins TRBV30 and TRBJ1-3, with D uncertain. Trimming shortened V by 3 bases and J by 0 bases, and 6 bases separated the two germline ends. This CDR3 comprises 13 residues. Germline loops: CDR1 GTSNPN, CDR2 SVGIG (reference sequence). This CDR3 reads CAWSPLSGNTIYF. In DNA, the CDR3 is TGTGCCTGGAGCCCCCTCTCTGGAAACACCATATATTTT.

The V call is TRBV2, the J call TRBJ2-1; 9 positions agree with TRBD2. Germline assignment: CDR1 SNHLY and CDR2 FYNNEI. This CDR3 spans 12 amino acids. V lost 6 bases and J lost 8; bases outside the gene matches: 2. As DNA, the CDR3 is TGTGCCAGCAGGAGACTAGCGGATGAGCAGTTCTTC. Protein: CASRRLADEQFF.

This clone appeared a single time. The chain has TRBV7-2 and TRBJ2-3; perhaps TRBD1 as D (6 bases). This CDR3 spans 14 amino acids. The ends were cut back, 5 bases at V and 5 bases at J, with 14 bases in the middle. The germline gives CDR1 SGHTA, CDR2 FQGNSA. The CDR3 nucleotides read TGTGCCAGCAGCCAGGCCTTAGGGGGAGATACGCAGTATTTT. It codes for CASSQALGGDTQYF.

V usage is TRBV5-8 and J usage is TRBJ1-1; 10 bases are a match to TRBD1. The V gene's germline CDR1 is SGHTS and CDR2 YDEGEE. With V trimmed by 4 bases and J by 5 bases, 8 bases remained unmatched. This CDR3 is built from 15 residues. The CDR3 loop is CASSARTGGATEAFF. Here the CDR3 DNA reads TGTGCCAGCAGCGCCCGGACAGGGGGAGCTACTGAAGCTTTCTTT.

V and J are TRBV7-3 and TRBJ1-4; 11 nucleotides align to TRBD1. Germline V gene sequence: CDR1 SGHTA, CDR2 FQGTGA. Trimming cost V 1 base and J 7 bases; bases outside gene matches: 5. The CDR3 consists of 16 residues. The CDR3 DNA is TGTGCCAGCAGCTTAAACCCCGGGACAGGGGGTGAAAAACTGTTTTTT. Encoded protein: CASSLNPGTGGEKLFF.

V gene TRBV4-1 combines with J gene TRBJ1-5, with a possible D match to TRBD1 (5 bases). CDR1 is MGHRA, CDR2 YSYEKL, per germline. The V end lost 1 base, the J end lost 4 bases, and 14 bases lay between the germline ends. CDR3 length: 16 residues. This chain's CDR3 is CASSQGQGPQNQPQHF. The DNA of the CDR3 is TGCGCCAGCAGCCAAGGCCAGGGTCCCCAAAATCAGCCCCAGCATTTT.

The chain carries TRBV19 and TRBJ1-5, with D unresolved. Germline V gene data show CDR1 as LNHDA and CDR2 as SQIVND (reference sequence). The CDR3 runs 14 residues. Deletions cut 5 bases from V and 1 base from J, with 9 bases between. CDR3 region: CASSAALSNQPQHF. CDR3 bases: TGTGCCAGTAGTGCGGCCCTCAGCAATCAGCCCCAGCATTTT.

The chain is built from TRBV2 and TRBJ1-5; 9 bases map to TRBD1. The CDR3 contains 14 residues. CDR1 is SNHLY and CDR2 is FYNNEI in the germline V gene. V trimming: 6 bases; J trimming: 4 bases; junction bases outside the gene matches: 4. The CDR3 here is CASRGTGPNQPQHF. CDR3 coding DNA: TGTGCCAGCAGGGGGACAGGGCCAAATCAGCCCCAGCATTTT.

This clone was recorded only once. The DNA for the CDR3 is TGCAGCGCTCTACAGGGGACCGGGGAGCTGTTTTTT. This encodes CSALQGTGELFF. V and J are TRBV29-1 and TRBJ2-2; 7 bases agree with TRBD1. From germline, CDR1 is SQVTM and CDR2 ANQGSEA. CDR3 size: 12 residues. The J segment lost 5 bases and the V segment lost 7 bases, leaving 4 bases of the junction unmatched.

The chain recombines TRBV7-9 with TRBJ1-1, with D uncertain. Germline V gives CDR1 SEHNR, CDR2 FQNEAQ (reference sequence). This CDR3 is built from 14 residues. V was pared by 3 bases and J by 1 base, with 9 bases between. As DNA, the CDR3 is TGTGCCAGCAGCTTCACGGACGGGAACACTGAAGCTTTCTTT. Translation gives CASSFTDGNTEAFF.

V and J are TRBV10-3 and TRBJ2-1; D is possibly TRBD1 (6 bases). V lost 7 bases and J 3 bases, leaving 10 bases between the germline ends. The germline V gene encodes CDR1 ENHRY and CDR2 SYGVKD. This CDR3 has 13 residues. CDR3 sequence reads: CAIKEQGYNEQFF. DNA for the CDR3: TGTGCCATCAAGGAACAGGGCTACAATGAGCAGTTCTTC.

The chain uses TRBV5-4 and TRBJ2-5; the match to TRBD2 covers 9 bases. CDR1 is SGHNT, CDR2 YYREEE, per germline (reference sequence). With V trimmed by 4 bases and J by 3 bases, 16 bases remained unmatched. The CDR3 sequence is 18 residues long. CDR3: CASSLPVGGRAAKETQYF. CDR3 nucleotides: TGTGCCAGCAGCCTCCCGGTGGGCGGGAGGGCCGCCAAAGAGACCCAGTACTTC.

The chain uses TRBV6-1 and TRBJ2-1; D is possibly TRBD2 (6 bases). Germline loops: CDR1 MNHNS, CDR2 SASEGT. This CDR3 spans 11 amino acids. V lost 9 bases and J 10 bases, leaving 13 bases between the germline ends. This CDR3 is CASSDLAEQFF. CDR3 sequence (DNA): TGTGCCAGTTCTGATCTAGCGGAGCAGTTCTTC.

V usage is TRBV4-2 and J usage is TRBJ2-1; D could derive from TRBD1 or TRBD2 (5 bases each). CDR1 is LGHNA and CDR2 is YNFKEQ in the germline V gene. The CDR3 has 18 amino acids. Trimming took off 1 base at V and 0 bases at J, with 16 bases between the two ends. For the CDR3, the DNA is TGTGCCAGCAGCCAAGGGACATTATCGGGGTTCTCCTACAATGAGCAGTTCTTC. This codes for CASSQGTLSGFSYNEQFF.